This TCR beta chain was sequenced for a study of technical replicates of blood from a handful of donors. Using immunoSEQ multiplex PCR, the repertoire was profiled, and TCRdb retains in-frame clones only, with some absent. The top ten hold 0.2% to 0.3% of the sample, which has about 84,000 clones, around 93% seen once. The CDR3 is 14 amino acids. The germline V gene encodes CDR1 MNHEY and CDR2 SMNVEV (reference sequence). J gave up 7 bases and V 4 bases, and 7 bases lay outside the gene matches. The clonotype originates from a human donor in good health. V usage is TRBV27 and J usage is TRBJ1-5; 7 bases align to TRBD1. Sequencing was performed on T cells isolated from PBMCs. CDR3 nucleotide sequence: TGTGCCAGCAGTTCTCTGACAGGGAGGCAGCCCCAGCATTTT. Translating gives CASSSLTGRQPQHF.